In this sample, the clone carrying this T cell receptor (beta chain) turned up a few times. What it binds is not known. The data were produced by immunoSEQ multiplex PCR, yet TCRdb's version contains in-frame clones alone and is incomplete. The sample lists around 34,000 clones, roughly nine tenths seen once, with around 33% in the top ten. Patients were ineligible given autoimmune disease history or systemic immunosuppression. The data were obtained in a study of OX40 agonist ivuxolimab in advanced cancers. Study at large: Every 2 weeks, patients received ivuxolimab intravenously, dosed at 0.01 to 10 mg/kg.

After removal of 6 bases from V and 2 bases from J, the junction contained 11 bases not matched to a gene. The CDR3 runs to 17 residues. The germline CDR1 and CDR2 sequences are LNHDA and SQIVND (reference sequence). General study findings and limits: There were, on average, more expanded clones in CD8+ T cells than in CD4+.

The chain carries TRBV19 and TRBJ2-7; 12 nucleotides line up with TRBD2. The sequence derives from an adult with an advanced solid tumor such as melanoma, head and neck, liver or kidney cancer. Here the sequenced sample was CD4+ or CD8+ T cells sorted from blood, taken in a trial of the OX40 agonist ivuxolimab. CDR3 DNA sequence: TGTGCCAGTAGACAGGGGACCACTAGCGGGGGGACCTACGAGCAGTACTTC. Translating gives CASRQGTTSGGTYEQYF.